This T cell receptor beta chain was found in a study of a mutant IDH1 vaccine in newly diagnosed glioma. About the research overall: V12 took place at week 35, and V13 at week 47.

The repertoire was sequenced with immunoSEQ multiplex PCR; TCRdb's copy has only in-frame clones and lacks some. Found here are about 46,000 clones, 92% of them singletons; the top ten hold 2% to 2.5%. Time point here: week 35, safety follow-up. It was 300 ug of mutant IDH1 20-mer peptide that made up each vaccine dose, given with topical imiquimod. New WHO grade 3 or 4 astrocytomas that were IDH1-mutant and ATRX-lost occurred in the donors. Per germline, CDR1 SGHRS and CDR2 YFSETQ. The CDR3 has 17 amino acids. Trimming cost V 2 bases and J 0 bases, with 12 bases left between them. In the case of this clone: Antigen unknown.

The source material was PBMCs, sampled from a glioma patient whose treatment included an IDH1 peptide vaccine. The chain carries TRBV5-1 and TRBJ2-6; D is tentatively TRBD1 or TRBD2 (6 bases each). This sequence originates from a man aged 45 to 65 with glioma. The CDR3 sequence: CASSLPGASSGANVLTF. CDR3 sequence (DNA): TGCGCCAGCAGCTTACCGGGGGCGAGCTCTGGGGCCAACGTCCTGACTTTC.